A single sample gave rise to the 4 T cell receptor beta chains below, sequenced in a study of blood T cell repertoires in COVID-19. Libraries were prepared by immunoSEQ multiplex PCR; TCRdb keeps only in-frame clonotypes and omits some of them. Of 200,000 to 300,000 clones listed, around 87% are singletons. Sequenced: peripheral blood. The receptor source for this set is a woman in her forties or fifties with acute or convalescent COVID-19.

Turning to this clone: Other nucleotide sequences from this sample produce the same CDR3. This chain connects TRBV5-1 to TRBJ1-3; D is unclear. This CDR3 is 15 amino acids long. Per the germline V gene, CDR1 is SGHRS and CDR2 is YFSETQ. V lost 4 bases, J lost 1 base, and 12 bases lay in between. CDR3 sequence reads: CASSLEGGSGNTIYF. For the CDR3, the DNA is TGCGCCAGCAGCCTCGAAGGAGGGTCTGGAAACACCATATATTTT.

The J gene is TRBJ1-1, the V gene TRBV28; 8 bases match TRBD1. The trim removed 4 bases at V and 4 bases at J, leaving 8 bases unmatched. Per germline, CDR1 MDHEN and CDR2 SYDVKM. This CDR3 comprises 15 residues. The CDR3 DNA sequence: TGTGCCAGCAGTTATATGGGACAGGCAGGCACTGAAGCTTTCTTT. It is translated as CASSYMGQAGTEAFF.

The chain joins TRBV6-2 or TRBV6-3 to TRBJ2-1, with 9 bases fitting TRBD2. V lost 2 bases and J lost 7; bases outside the gene matches: 12. Germline V gene data show CDR1 as MNHEY and CDR2 as SVGEGT. The CDR3 covers 17 residues. CDR3 amino acids: CASSYLMGGGRVNEQFF. The CDR3 nucleotides read TGTGCCAGCAGTTACCTCATGGGAGGCGGGAGGGTGAATGAGCAGTTCTTC.

The rearrangement uses TRBV7-2 and TRBJ1-1; 7 bases map to TRBD1. Germline assignment: CDR1 SGHTA and CDR2 FQGNSA. The ends lost 0 bases at V and 1 base at J; junction bases unmatched: 2. The CDR3 loop spans 15 amino acids. CDR3 coding DNA: TGTGCCAGCAGCTTAGCCGGGACAGCGAACACTGAAGCTTTCTTT. As protein: CASSLAGTANTEAFF.